The clone carrying this T cell receptor (beta chain) was seen a handful of times. Its antigen remains unknown. This sample is drawn from a study of glioma-infiltrating T cells. Points from the study as a whole: Tissue and blood shared very few CDR3 sequences. Gliomas, especially low-grade, showed above-expected tissue-blood divergence; non-neoplastic patients showed below.

The CDR3 runs to 14 residues. Germline-derived CDR1 and CDR2 are DFQATT and SNEGSKA (reference sequence). Between the trimmed V and J ends, which lost 3 bases and 4 bases, there was a span of 15 bases. Amplification of TCR alpha and beta CDR3 regions from RNA used iRepertoire nested multiplex PCR. One-step reverse transcription and amplification started from around 100-400 ng of tissue mRNA or PBMC total RNA. Using its own MiXCR run on the multiplex PCR reads, TCRdb lists one record per CDR3 protein. Among over 120,000 distinct CDR3 sequences, 30% to 40% were seen once, and the ten largest hold 20% to 25%.

The V gene is TRBV20-1, the J gene TRBJ1-2; no definite D call. The receptor comes from a human donor with low-grade glioma or glioblastoma, undergoing nonglioma brain surgery, or in good health (not recorded which). What was sequenced was glioma tissue, nonneoplastic brain tissue, or PBMCs (not recorded which). CDR3 amino acids: CSARNLSGGYGYTF. CDR3 coding DNA: TGCAGTGCTAGGAATCTCTCGGGCGGCTATGGCTACACCTTC.